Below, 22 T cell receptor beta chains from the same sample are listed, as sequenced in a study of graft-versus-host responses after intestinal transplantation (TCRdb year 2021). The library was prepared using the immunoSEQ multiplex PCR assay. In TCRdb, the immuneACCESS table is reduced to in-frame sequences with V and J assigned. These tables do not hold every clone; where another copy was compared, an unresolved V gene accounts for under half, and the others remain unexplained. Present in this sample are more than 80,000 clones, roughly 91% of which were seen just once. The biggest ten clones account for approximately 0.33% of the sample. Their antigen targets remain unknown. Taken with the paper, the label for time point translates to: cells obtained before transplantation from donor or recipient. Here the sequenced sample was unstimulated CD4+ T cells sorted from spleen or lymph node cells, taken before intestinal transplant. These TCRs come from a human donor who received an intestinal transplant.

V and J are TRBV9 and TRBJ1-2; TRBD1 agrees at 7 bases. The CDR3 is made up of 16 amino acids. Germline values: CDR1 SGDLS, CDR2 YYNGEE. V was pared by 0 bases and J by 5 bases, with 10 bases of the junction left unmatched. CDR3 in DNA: TGTGCCAGCAGCGTAGCTGCTTCGGGGACAGTTTATGGCTACACCTTC. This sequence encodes CASSVAASGTVYGYTF. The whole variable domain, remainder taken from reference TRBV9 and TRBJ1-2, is DSGVTQTPKHLITATGQRVTLRCSPRSGDLSVYWYQQSLDQGLQFLIQYYNGEERAKGNILERFSAQQFPDLHSELNLSSLELGDSALYFCASSVAASGTVYGYTFGSGTRLTVV.

The CDR3 nucleotides read TGTGCCAGCAGCTCCGGGACAGGGGGTTTTTATGAGCAGTTCTTC. Translated: CASSSGTGGFYEQFF. The rearrangement links TRBV11-3 to TRBJ2-1, with TRBD1 matching over 11 bases. J lost 8 bases, V lost 4 bases, and 7 bases had no gene match. There are 15 residues in the CDR3. Germline V gives CDR1 SGHNT, CDR2 YENEEA.

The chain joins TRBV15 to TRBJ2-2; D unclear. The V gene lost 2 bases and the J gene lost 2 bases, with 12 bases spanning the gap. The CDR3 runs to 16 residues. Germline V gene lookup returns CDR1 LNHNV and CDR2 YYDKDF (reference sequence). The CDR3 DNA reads TGTGCCACCAGCAGACGACTCAGCACCAACACCGGGGAGCTGTTTTTT. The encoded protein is CATSRRLSTNTGELFF.

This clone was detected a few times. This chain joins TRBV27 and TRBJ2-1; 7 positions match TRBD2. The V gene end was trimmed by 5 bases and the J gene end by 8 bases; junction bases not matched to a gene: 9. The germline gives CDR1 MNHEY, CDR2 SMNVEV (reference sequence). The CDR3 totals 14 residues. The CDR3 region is CASSLQASGDEQFF. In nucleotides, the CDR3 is TGTGCCAGCAGTCTCCAAGCTAGCGGCGATGAGCAGTTCTTC.

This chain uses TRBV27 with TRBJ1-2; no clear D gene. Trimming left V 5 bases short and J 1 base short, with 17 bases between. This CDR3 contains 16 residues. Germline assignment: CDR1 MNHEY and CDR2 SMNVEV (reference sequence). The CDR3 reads CASSPYPNGGNYGYTF. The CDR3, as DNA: TGTGCCAGCAGTCCATACCCCAATGGAGGTAACTATGGCTACACCTTC.

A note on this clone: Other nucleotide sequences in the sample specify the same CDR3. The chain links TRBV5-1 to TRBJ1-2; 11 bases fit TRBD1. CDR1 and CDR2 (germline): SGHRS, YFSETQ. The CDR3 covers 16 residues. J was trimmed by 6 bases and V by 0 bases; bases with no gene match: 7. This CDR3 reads CASSLGAPGQGDGYTF. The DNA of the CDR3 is TGCGCCAGCAGCTTGGGGGCCCCGGGACAGGGGGATGGCTACACCTTC.

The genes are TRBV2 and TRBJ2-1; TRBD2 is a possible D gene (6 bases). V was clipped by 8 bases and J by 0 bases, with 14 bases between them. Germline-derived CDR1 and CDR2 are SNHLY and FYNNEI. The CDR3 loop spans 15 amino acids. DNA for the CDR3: TGTGCCAGCTACCCGGGACTTAGCTCCTACAATGAGCAGTTCTTC. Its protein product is CASYPGLSSYNEQFF.

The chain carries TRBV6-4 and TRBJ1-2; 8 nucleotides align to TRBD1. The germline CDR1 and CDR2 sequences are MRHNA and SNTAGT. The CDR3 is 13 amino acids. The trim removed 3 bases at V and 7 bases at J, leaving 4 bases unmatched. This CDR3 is CASSEAGGSGYTF. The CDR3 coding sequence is TGTGCCAGCAGTGAGGCAGGGGGCTCTGGCTACACCTTC.

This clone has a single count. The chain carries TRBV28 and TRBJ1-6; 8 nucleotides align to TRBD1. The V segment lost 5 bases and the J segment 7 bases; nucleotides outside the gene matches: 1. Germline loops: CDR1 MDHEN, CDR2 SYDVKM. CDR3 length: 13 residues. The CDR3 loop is CASSGQGNSPLHF. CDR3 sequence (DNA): TGTGCCAGCAGTGGACAGGGCAATTCACCCCTCCACTTT.

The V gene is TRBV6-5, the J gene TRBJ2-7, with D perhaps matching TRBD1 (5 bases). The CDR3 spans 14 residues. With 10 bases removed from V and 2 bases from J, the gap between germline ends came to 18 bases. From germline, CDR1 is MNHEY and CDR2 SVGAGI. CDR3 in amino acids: CATRGRGPTYEQYF. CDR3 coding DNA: TGTGCCACCCGAGGAAGGGGCCCTACCTACGAGCAGTACTTC.

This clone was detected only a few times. The CDR3 reads CASSILRGTGELFF. In DNA form, the CDR3 reads TGTGCCAGTAGTATATTGCGGGGGACCGGGGAGCTGTTTTTT. The chain links TRBV19 to TRBJ2-2; 7 bases map to TRBD2. CDR3 size: 14 residues. Germline assignment: CDR1 LNHDA and CDR2 SQIVND (reference sequence). Trimming took 2 bases from V and 5 from J; bases not matched to a gene: 2.

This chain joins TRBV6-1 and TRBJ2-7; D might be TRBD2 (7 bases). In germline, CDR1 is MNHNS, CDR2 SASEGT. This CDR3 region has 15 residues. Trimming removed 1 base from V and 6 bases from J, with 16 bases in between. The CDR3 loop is CASSEVRGAGAEQYF. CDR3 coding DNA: TGTGCCAGCAGTGAAGTGAGAGGGGCGGGGGCCGAGCAGTACTTC.

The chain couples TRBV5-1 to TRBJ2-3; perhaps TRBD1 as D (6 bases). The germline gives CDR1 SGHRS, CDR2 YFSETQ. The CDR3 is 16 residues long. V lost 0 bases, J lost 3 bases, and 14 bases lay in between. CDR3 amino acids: CASSLAGQWRTDTQYF. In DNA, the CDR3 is TGCGCCAGCAGCTTGGCCGGACAGTGGCGGACAGATACGCAGTATTTT.

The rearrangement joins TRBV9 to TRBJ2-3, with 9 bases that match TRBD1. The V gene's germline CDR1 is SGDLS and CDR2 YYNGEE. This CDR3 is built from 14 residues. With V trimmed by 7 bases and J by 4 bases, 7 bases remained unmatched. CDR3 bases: TGTGCCAGCGGAGCGACAGGGGGTTCAGATACGCAGTATTTT. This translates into CASGATGGSDTQYF.

The DNA for the CDR3 is TGCAGCGTTGGTAACAGGGGATTAGGAGGCTACACCTTC. This codes for CSVGNRGLGGYTF. V usage is TRBV29-1 and J usage is TRBJ1-2; 7 bases align to TRBD1. Germline CDR1 and CDR2: SQVTM and ANQGSEA. With 4 bases clipped from V and 8 bases from J, the junction kept 10 bases outside the gene matches. This CDR3 region has 13 residues.

The CDR3 reads CASSLDTFSGNTIYF. CDR3 nucleotide sequence: TGTGCCAGCAGCTTAGACACCTTCTCTGGAAACACCATATATTTT. The rearrangement uses TRBV7-6 and TRBJ1-3; the D is unclear. V lost 1 base and J 0 bases, leaving 7 bases between the germline ends. The CDR3 loop spans 15 amino acids. Germline V gene lookup returns CDR1 SGHVS and CDR2 FNYEAQ.

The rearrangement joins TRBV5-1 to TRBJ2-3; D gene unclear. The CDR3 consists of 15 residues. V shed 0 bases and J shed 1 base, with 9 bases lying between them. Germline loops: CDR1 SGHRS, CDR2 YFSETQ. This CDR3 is CASSLGLVGTDTQYF. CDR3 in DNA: TGCGCCAGCAGCTTGGGGCTAGTTGGCACAGATACGCAGTATTTT.

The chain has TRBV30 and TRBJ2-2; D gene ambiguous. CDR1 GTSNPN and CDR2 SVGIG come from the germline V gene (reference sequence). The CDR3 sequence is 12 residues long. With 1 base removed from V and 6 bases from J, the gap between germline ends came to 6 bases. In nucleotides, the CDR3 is TGTGCCTGGAGTGAACAGTCCGGGGAGCTGTTTTTT. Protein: CAWSEQSGELFF.

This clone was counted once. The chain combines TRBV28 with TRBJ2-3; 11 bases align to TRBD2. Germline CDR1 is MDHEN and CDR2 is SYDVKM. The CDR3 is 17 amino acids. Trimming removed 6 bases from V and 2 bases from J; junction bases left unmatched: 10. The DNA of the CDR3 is TGTGCCAGCAGCCAAGACGAGGGACTAGCGGACACAGATACGCAGTATTTT. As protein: CASSQDEGLADTDTQYF. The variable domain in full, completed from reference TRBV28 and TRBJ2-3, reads DVKVTQSSRYLVKRTGEKVFLECVQDMDHENMFWYRQDPGLGLRLIYFSYDVKMKEKGDIPEGYSVSREKKERFSLILESASTNQTSMYLCASSQDEGLADTDTQYFGPGTRLTVL.

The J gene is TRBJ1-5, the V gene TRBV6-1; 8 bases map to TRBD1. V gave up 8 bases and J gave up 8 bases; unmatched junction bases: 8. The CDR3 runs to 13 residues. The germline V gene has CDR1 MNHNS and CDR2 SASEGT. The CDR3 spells CASCRTGNEPQHF. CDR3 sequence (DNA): TGTGCCAGCTGCCGGACAGGGAACGAGCCCCAGCATTTT.

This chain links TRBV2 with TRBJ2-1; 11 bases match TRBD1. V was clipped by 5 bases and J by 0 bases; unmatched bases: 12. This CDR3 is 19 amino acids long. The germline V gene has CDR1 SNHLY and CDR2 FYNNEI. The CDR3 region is CASSSRDRGSWSSYNEQFF. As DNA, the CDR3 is TGTGCCAGCAGTAGTAGGGACAGGGGGTCTTGGAGCTCCTACAATGAGCAGTTCTTC.

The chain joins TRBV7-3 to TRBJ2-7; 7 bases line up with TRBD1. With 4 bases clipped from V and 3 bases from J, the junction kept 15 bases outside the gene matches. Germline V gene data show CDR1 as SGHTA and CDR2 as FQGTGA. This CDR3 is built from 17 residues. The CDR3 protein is CASSSPTGPLGGYEQYF. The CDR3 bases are TGTGCCAGCAGCTCCCCGACAGGGCCCCTTGGGGGCTACGAGCAGTACTTC.